The sequence of this TCR beta chain was determined in a study of tumor and adjacent non-tumor tissue in lung cancer. Study-wide context: There were around 11 adenocarcinoma, a couple of squamous cell carcinoma and 1 small cell lung cancer cases.

The template was RNA from unsorted bulk tissue. TCRbeta libraries were built with three rounds of nested PCR, modified from ARM-PCR. TCRdb re-called the multiplex PCR reads through MiXCR, storing one row per CDR3 protein. The sample holds more than 85,000 distinct CDR3 sequences; roughly 74% are singletons and the top ten take 30% to 45%. This CDR3 has 13 residues. Per germline, CDR1 MNHEY and CDR2 SVGEGT. Between the trimmed V and J ends, which lost 8 bases and 7 bases, there was a span of 17 bases. This clonotype has at least ten counts. Specimen: lung tumor tissue. This chain connects TRBV6-2 or TRBV6-3 to TRBJ1-2, with D unclear. The source of this sequence is a woman between 55 and 75 years old with non-small cell lung cancer. This CDR3 reads CASGELGYGGYTF. The CDR3, as DNA: TGTGCCAGCGGAGAATTGGGGTATGGTGGCTACACCTTC.